The table lists the clone carrying this TCR beta chain with many counts. Antigen: not known. This sample was included in a study of regulatory T cells in long-lasting Graves disease. Notes on the study in general: It was peripheral blood alone, not thyroid tissue, that was studied.

Germline CDR1 MDHEN, CDR2 SYDVKM. V lost 5 bases, J lost 4 bases, and 10 bases stayed unmatched. The length of the CDR3 is 15 residues. Sample time point: persistent/refractory GD, antithyroid drugs over 5 years with positive TRAb. PBMC-derived RNA was used for the TCR library. Nine milliliters of peripheral blood were taken and placed in EDTA tubes. In building TCR beta libraries, iRepertoire HTBI primers were used together with Arm-PCR of CDR3 regions. TCRdb recomputed calls from the multiplex PCR reads with MiXCR, one row per CDR3 protein. The sample has 600,000 to 800,000 distinct CDR3 sequences; 30% are singletons.

The chain employs TRBV28 and TRBJ1-1; 7 nucleotides align to TRBD1. The sample in question was peripheral blood mononuclear cells (PBMCs), obtained when the disease was refractory, from a patient treated with antithyroid drugs. This receptor was identified in a female donor with Graves disease. The CDR3 coding sequence is TGTGCCAGCAGTCCCTTACCCAGGGGGAGCACTGAAGCTTTCTTT. This gives the protein CASSPLPRGSTEAFF. Together with reference TRBV28 and TRBJ1-1, the CDR3 gives the full variable domain: DVKVTQSSRYLVKRTGEKVFLECVQDMDHENMFWYRQDPGLGLRLIYFSYDVKMKEKGDIPEGYSVSREKKERFSLILESASTNQTSMYLCASSPLPRGSTEAFFGQGTRLTVV.